Below are 30 T cell receptor beta chains sequenced from a single sample in a study of T cells expressing NK-cell markers. TCRdb reprocessed the 5' RACE reads; each CDR3 protein has one entry and no DNA is given. Here the sample table reports about 440,000 distinct CDR3 sequences. The sample taken for sequencing was blood T cells: a sorted CD56 or NKG2C T cell subset, CD4+ or CD8+ T cells, or bulk PBMC T cells (not recorded which). The receptors come from a woman between 18 and 70 years old in good health.

V and J are TRBV12-3 or TRBV12-4 and TRBJ2-6. This CDR3 comprises 15 residues. CDR3: CASSSSLSGANVLTF.

The chain joins TRBV7-8 to TRBJ1-3. The CDR3 is 14 residues long. In germline, CDR1 is SGHVS, CDR2 FQNEAQ. CDR3 loop: CASSPRWRGNTIYF.

The chain combines TRBV7-3 with TRBJ1-2; TCRdb outputs TRBD1, but without DNA this stays unchecked. Germline CDR1 reads SGHTA; CDR2 reads FQGTGA. The length of the CDR3 is 15 residues. CDR3 in amino acids: CASSLTPGQQYGYTF.

The genes are TRBV6-1 and TRBJ2-3; checking the TCRdb D call of TRBD1 is not possible without DNA. CDR3 size: 15 residues. Per the germline V gene, CDR1 is MNHNS and CDR2 is SASEGT. This chain's CDR3 is CASSRQHPSTDTQYF.

The chain combines TRBV5-1 with TRBJ2-5; TCRdb's D gene call, TRBD2, goes unchecked for lack of DNA. CDR3 length equals 15 residues. Looked up from germline, CDR1 is SGHRS and CDR2 is YFSETQ. Here the CDR3 reads CASSPNPSDQETQYF.

The rearrangement links TRBV5-1 to TRBJ2-1; TCRdb lists TRBD2, though no DNA is available to test this call. From germline, CDR1 is SGHRS and CDR2 YFSETQ. There are 14 residues in the CDR3. The CDR3 region is CASSLGTRGVEQFF.

The chain employs TRBV4-1 and TRBJ1-1; TCRdb's D call of TRBD1 is untestable without DNA. The germline gives CDR1 MGHRA, CDR2 YSYEKL. The CDR3 loop spans 15 amino acids. The CDR3 protein is CASSLSAGGDTEAFF.

This chain connects TRBV5-1 to TRBJ1-1. This CDR3 spans 13 amino acids. The germline gives CDR1 SGHRS, CDR2 YFSETQ. This chain's CDR3 is CASQTRTNTEAFF.

The CDR3 reads CASGTGLDSPLHF. The V and J genes are TRBV5-1 and TRBJ1-6; as DNA is missing, the TRBD1 call by TCRdb cannot be tested. Looked up from germline, CDR1 is SGHRS and CDR2 is YFSETQ. The CDR3 is 13 residues long.

The chain has TRBV29-1 and TRBJ1-2; TCRdb's assignment of TRBD1 cannot be checked, as there is no DNA. This CDR3 has 12 residues. In germline, CDR1 is SQVTM, CDR2 ANQGSEA. CDR3 in amino acids: CSGRGQNYGYTF.

The rearrangement joins TRBV7-9 to TRBJ2-1; the TCRdb call, TRBD1, lacks DNA for checking. The CDR3 has 15 amino acids. Per germline, CDR1 SEHNR and CDR2 FQNEAQ (reference sequence). The CDR3 region is CASSLGQGVGNEQFF.

This sequence joins TRBV27 and TRBJ2-1; TCRdb proposes TRBD1, but this gene call is untestable without DNA. Germline CDR1 MNHEY, CDR2 SMNVEV (reference sequence). This CDR3 has 13 amino acids. The CDR3 sequence is CASRGEKGNEQFF.

V usage is TRBV29-1 and J usage is TRBJ2-6; TCRdb gives TRBD1 as the D gene, but with no DNA this cannot be confirmed. This CDR3 contains 15 residues. The germline V gene has CDR1 SQVTM and CDR2 ANQGSEA. CDR3 sequence reads: CSVWGDHSGANVLTF.

According to its frequency, this clonotype is hyperexpanded. The V call is TRBV27, the J call TRBJ2-5. The germline gives CDR1 MNHEY, CDR2 SMNVEV (reference sequence). The CDR3 sequence is 14 residues long. This CDR3 is CASSLYGDQETQYF.

The chain carries TRBV20-1 and TRBJ2-1; TCRdb returns TRBD2, unconfirmable since there is no DNA. The germline CDR1 and CDR2 sequences are DFQATT and SNEGSKA (reference sequence). The CDR3 is 14 residues long. The chain's CDR3 is CSARDPGLAQKQFF.

The rearrangement joins TRBV29-1 to TRBJ2-1; TCRdb indicates TRBD1, and absent DNA this call remains unverified. CDR1 is SQVTM, CDR2 ANQGSEA, per germline. The CDR3 extends over 11 amino acids. The CDR3 loop is CSGGNYNEQFF.

The CDR3 reads CASSLQTSGRPGVSYNEQFF. The chain carries TRBV4-3 and TRBJ2-1; TCRdb proposes TRBD2, but this gene call is untestable without DNA. This CDR3 comprises 20 residues. In germline, CDR1 is LGHNA, CDR2 YSLEER.

The chain employs TRBV20-1 and TRBJ2-3; TCRdb picks TRBD2, but there is no DNA to check that call. Germline CDR1 is DFQATT and CDR2 is SNEGSKA (reference sequence). The CDR3 covers 14 residues. CDR3: CSARRGGLTDTQYF.

The V gene is TRBV4-2, the J gene TRBJ2-7. The CDR3 contains 14 residues. The germline gives CDR1 LGHNA, CDR2 YNFKEQ. Here the CDR3 reads CASSQEAGTYEQYF.

The V gene is TRBV25-1, the J gene TRBJ2-7; TCRdb selects TRBD1, and the lack of DNA leaves this call unchecked. This CDR3 comprises 11 residues. The V gene's germline CDR1 is MGHDK and CDR2 SYGVNS. The chain's CDR3 is CASSLGQEQYF.

The J gene is TRBJ2-1, the V gene TRBV3-1; there is no DNA to check the TCRdb D call of TRBD2. CDR3 length: 16 amino acids. Germline CDR1 is LGHDT and CDR2 is YNNKEL (reference sequence). The CDR3 sequence: CASSQQPGLVTNEQFF.

This rearrangement joins TRBV18 to TRBJ2-1. This CDR3 is 15 amino acids long. The germline V gene has CDR1 KGHSH and CDR2 LQKENI. CDR3 sequence reads: CASAQAGGPYNEQFF. The full variable domain, with the rest looked up from reference TRBV18 and TRBJ2-1, is NAGVMQNPRHLVRRRGQEARLRCSPMKGHSHVYWYRQLPEEGLKFMVYLQKENIIDESGMPKERFSAEFPKEGPSILRIQQVVRGDSAAYFCASAQAGGPYNEQFFGPGTRLTVL.

The chain combines TRBV7-6 with TRBJ2-7; TCRdb reports TRBD1, a call that lacks DNA to check it against. The length of the CDR3 is 12 residues. The germline gives CDR1 SGHVS, CDR2 FNYEAQ. The CDR3 protein is CASSSTPVEQYF. Filled out from reference TRBV7-6 and TRBJ2-7, the complete variable domain reads GAGVSQSPRYKVTKRGQDVALRCDPISGHVSLYWYRQALGQGPEFLTYFNYEAQQDKSGLPNDRFSAERPEGSISTLTIQRTEQRDSAMYRCASSSTPVEQYFGPGTRLTVT.

This chain links TRBV6-5 with TRBJ1-1. Looked up from germline, CDR1 is MNHEY and CDR2 is SVGAGI. This CDR3 region has 14 residues. CDR3 loop: CASSYSGGRAEAFF.

This sequence joins TRBV11-2 and TRBJ2-2; TCRdb calls TRBD1, which cannot be checked without DNA. Germline CDR1 and CDR2: SGHAT and FQNNGV. The CDR3 length is 17 residues. CDR3 loop: CASSLGGGGANTGELFF.

V and J are TRBV18 and TRBJ2-1. Germline loops: CDR1 KGHSH, CDR2 LQKENI. This CDR3 region has 17 residues. This chain's CDR3 is CASSPYPTGSSYNEQFF. The whole variable domain, filled in from reference TRBV18 and TRBJ2-1, reads NAGVMQNPRHLVRRRGQEARLRCSPMKGHSHVYWYRQLPEEGLKFMVYLQKENIIDESGMPKERFSAEFPKEGPSILRIQQVVRGDSAAYFCASSPYPTGSSYNEQFFGPGTRLTVL.

This rearrangement joins TRBV6-1 to TRBJ2-4; TCRdb indicates TRBD1, and absent DNA this call remains unverified. This CDR3 is 15 amino acids long. Germline loops: CDR1 MNHNS, CDR2 SASEGT. The CDR3: CASMTGGYAKNIQYF.

The chain uses TRBV7-9 and TRBJ2-7. The germline V gene encodes CDR1 SEHNR and CDR2 FQNEAQ (reference sequence). The CDR3 runs to 13 residues. This chain's CDR3 is CASSQYQAYEQYF.

This chain connects TRBV20-1 to TRBJ1-1; TCRdb calls TRBD1, which cannot be checked without DNA. This CDR3 has 15 amino acids. Germline CDR1 and CDR2: DFQATT and SNEGSKA (reference sequence). The CDR3 here is CSAYSKGAGNTEAFF.

The gene calls are TRBV5-1 and TRBJ1-2. The CDR3 contains 13 residues. The germline CDR1 and CDR2 sequences are SGHRS and YFSETQ. The CDR3 is CASSLGDPYGYTF.